This T cell receptor (beta chain) was captured by sequencing in a study of T cell repertoires in cytomegalovirus infection. V lost 5 bases and J lost 0; bases outside the gene matches: 9. Per germline, CDR1 SGHAT and CDR2 FQNNGV. The CDR3 contains 16 residues. On this clonotype itself: The antigen is undetermined.

One entry per CDR3 protein, called by TCRdb with MiXCR from the reads. The sample shows about 220,000 distinct CDR3 sequences, around 40% of them seen only once. The chain combines TRBV11-2 with TRBJ1-1; TRBD1 matches 7 bases. The clonotype was recovered from a human donor in good health (CMV status not recorded). Some clones in this sample may be carry-over from other donors' samples. This specimen consisted of CD8+ T cells from cultured PBMCs, obtained from culture after CMV antigen stimulation. CDR3 nucleotides: TGTGCCAGCAGCGTAATCCGGGACAGACTGAACACTGAAGCTTTCTTT. Its translation is CASSVIRDRLNTEAFF.